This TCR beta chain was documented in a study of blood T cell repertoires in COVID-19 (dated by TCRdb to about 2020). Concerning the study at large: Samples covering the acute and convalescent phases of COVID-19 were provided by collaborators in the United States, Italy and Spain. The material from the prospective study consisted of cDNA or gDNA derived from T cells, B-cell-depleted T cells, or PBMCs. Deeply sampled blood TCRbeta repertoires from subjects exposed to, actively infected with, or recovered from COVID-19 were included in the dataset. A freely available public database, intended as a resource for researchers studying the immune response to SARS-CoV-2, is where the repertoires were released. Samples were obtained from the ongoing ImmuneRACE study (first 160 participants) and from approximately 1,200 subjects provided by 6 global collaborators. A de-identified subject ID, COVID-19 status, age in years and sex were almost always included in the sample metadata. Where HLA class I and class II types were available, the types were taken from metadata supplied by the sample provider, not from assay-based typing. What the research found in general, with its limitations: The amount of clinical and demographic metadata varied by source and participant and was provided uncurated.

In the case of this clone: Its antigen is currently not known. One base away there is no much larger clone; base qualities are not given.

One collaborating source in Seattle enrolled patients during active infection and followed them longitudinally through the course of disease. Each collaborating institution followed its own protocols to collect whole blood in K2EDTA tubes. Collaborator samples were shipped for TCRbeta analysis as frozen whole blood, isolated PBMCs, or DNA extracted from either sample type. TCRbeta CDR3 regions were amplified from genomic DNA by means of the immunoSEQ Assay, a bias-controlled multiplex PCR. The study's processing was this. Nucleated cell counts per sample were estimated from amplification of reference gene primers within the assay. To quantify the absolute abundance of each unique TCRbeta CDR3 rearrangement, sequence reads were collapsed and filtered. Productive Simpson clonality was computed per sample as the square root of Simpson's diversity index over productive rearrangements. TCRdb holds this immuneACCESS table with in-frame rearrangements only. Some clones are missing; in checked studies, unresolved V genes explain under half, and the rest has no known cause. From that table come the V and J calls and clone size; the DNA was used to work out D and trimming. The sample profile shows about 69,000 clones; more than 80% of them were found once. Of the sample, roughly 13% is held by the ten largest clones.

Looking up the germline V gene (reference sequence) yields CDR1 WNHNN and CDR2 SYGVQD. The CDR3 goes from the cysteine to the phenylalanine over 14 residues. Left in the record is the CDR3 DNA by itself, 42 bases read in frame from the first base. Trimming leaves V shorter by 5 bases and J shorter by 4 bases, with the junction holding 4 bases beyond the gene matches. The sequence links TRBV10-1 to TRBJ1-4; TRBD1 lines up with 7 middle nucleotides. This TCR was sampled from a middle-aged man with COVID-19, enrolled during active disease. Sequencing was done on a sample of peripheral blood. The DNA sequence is TGCGCCAGCAGTTGGGACAGACATAATGAAAAACTGTTTTTT. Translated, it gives CASSWDRHNEKLFF.